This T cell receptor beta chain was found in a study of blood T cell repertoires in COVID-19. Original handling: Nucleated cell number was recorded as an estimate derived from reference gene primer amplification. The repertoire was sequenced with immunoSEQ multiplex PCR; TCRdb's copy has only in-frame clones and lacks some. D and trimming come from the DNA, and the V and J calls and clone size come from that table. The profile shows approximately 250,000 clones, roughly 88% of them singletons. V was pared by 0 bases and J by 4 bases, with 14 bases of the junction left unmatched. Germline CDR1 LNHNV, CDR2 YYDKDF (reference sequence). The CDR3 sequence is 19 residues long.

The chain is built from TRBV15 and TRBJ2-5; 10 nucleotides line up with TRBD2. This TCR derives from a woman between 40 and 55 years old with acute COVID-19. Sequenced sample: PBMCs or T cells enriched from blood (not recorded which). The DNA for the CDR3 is TGTGCCACCAGCAGAGATCGGAAAGCGGGAGGGCAGGCGAGAGAGACCCAGTACTTC. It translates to CATSRDRKAGGQARETQYF. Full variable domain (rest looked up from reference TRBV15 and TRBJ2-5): DAMVIQNPRYQVTQFGKPVTLSCSQTLNHNVMYWYQQKSSQAPKLLFHYYDKDFNNEADTPDNFQSRRPNTSFCFLDIRSPGLGDTAMYLCATSRDRKAGGQARETQYFGPGTRLLVL.